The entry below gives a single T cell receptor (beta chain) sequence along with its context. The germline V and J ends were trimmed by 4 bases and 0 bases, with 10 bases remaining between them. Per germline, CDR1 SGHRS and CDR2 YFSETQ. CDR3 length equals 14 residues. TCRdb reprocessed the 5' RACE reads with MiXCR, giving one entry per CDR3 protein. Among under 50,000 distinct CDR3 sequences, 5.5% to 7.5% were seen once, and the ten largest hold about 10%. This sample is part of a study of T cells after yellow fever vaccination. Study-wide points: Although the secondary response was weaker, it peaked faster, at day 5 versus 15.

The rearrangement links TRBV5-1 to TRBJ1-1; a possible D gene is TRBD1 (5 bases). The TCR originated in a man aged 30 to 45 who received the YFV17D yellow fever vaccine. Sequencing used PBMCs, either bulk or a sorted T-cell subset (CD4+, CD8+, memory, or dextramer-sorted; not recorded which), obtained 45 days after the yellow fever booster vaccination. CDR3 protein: CASSTGQMNTEAFF. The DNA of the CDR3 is TGCGCCAGCAGCACGGGGCAGATGAACACTGAAGCTTTCTTT. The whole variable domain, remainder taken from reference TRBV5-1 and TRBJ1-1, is KAGVTQTPRYLIKTRGQQVTLSCSPISGHRSVSWYQQTPGQGLQFLFEYFSETQRNKGNFPGRFSGRQFSNSRSEMNVSTLELGDSALYLCASSTGQMNTEAFFGQGTRLTVV.